This T cell receptor (beta chain) was found in a study of early T cells in non-severe SARS-CoV-2 infection. As for the study in general: It was bulk RNA from unsorted whole blood that was sequenced, and the chains were unpaired.

The germline gives CDR1 ENHRY, CDR2 SYGVKD. Between the trimmed V and J ends, which lost 5 bases and 5 bases, there was a span of 13 bases. This CDR3 comprises 14 residues. Attachment of unique molecular identifiers was made to individual cDNA molecules. TCRdb recomputed calls from the 5' RACE reads with MiXCR, one row per CDR3 protein. Altogether tens of thousands of distinct CDR3 sequences are present, 9% to 9.5% being singletons, with the ten largest covering approximately 4%. The clonotype originates from an adult who was a healthcare worker with PCR-confirmed SARS-CoV-2 infection or an uninfected control (not recorded which). V and J are TRBV10-3 and TRBJ2-1; D is uncertain. The sample consisted of whole blood. The CDR3 bases are TGTGCCATCAGTCCGAGCACTGGGGACAATGAGCAGTTCTTC. Residues: CAISPSTGDNEQFF.